This T cell receptor beta chain was observed in a study of blood T cell repertoires in COVID-19. The V segment lost 6 bases and the J segment 3 bases; nucleotides outside the gene matches: 3. Germline-derived CDR1 and CDR2 are SGHVS and FQNEAQ. CDR3 size: 14 residues. Sequencing was performed with immunoSEQ multiplex PCR; in TCRdb, only in-frame clones are kept and a portion is missing. The sample records more than 80,000 clones, around 80% being singletons. The chain uses TRBV7-8 and TRBJ2-2; 8 bases match TRBD1. This receptor was identified in a man aged 45-65 years with active or convalescent COVID-19. Sequencing used peripheral blood. The CDR3 nucleotides read TGTGCCAGCAGGTCGGACAGGGACACCGGGGAGCTGTTTTTT. This translates into CASRSDRDTGELFF.